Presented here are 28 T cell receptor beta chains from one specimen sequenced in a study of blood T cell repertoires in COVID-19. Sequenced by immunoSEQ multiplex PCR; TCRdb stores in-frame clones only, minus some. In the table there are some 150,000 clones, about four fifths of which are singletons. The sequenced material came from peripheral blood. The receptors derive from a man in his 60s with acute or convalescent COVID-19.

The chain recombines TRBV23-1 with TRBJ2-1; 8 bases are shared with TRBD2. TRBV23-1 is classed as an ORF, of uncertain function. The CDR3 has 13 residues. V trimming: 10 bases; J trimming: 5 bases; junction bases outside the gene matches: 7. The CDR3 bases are TGCGCCATTGCGGGGACTAGTCACAATGAGCAGTTCTTC. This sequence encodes CAIAGTSHNEQFF.

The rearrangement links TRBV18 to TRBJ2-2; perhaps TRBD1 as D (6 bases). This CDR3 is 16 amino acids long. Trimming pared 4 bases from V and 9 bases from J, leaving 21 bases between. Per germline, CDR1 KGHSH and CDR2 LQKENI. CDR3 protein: CASSLTSGHGTRELFF. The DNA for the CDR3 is TGTGCCAGCTCACTGACCTCGGGACACGGAACCCGGGAGCTGTTTTTT.

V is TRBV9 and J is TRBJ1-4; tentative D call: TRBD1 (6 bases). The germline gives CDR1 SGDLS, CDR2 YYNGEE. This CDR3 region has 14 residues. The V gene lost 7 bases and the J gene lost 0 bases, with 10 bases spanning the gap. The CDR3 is CASGGATTNEKLFF. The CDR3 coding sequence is TGTGCCAGCGGGGGGGCGACAACTAATGAAAAACTGTTTTTT.

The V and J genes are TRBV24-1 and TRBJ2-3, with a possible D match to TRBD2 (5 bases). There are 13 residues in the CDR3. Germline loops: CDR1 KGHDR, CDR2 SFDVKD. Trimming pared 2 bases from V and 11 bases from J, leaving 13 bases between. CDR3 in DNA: TGTGCCACCAGTGATTCCAAACCGGCGGGGCAGTATTTT. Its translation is CATSDSKPAGQYF.

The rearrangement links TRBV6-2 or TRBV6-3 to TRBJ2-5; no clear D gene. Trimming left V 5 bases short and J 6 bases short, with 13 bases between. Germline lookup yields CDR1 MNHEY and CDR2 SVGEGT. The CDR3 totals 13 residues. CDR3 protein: CASSDPGPQTQYF. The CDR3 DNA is TGTGCCAGCAGTGATCCTGGCCCCCAGACCCAGTACTTC.

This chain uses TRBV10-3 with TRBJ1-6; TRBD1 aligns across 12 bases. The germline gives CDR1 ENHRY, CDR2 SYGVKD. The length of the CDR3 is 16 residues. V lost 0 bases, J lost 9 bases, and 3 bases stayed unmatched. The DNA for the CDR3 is TGTGCCATCAGTGAGTCCCCGGGACAGGGGGCTTCACCCCTCCACTTT. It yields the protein CAISESPGQGASPLHF.

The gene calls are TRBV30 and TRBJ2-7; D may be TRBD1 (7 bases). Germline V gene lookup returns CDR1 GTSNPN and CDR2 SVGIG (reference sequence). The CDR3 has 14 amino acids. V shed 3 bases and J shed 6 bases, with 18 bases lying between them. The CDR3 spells CAWRPGGGAGEQYF. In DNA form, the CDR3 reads TGTGCCTGGAGGCCCGGAGGGGGCGCGGGCGAGCAGTACTTC.

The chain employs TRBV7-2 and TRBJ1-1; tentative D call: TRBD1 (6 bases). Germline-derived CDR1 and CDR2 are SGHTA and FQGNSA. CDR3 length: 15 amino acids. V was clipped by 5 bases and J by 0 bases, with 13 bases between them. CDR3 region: CASSPLGGLNTEAFF. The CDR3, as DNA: TGTGCCAGCAGCCCCCTGGGGGGGCTGAACACTGAAGCTTTCTTT.

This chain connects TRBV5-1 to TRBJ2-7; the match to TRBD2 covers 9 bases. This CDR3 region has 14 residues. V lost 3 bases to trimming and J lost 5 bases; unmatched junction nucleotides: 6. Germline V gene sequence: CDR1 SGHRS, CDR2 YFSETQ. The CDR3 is CASSSRGGPNEQYF. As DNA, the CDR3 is TGCGCCAGCAGCTCGCGGGGGGGTCCAAACGAGCAGTACTTC.

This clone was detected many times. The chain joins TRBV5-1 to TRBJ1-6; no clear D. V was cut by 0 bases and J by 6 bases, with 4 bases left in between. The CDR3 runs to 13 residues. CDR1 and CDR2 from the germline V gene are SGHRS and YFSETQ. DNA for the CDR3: TGCGCCAGCAGCTTGGACACTAATTCACCCCTCCACTTT. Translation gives CASSLDTNSPLHF. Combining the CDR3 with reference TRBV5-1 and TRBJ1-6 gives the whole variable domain KAGVTQTPRYLIKTRGQQVTLSCSPISGHRSVSWYQQTPGQGLQFLFEYFSETQRNKGNFPGRFSGRQFSNSRSEMNVSTLELGDSALYLCASSLDTNSPLHFGNGTRLTVT.

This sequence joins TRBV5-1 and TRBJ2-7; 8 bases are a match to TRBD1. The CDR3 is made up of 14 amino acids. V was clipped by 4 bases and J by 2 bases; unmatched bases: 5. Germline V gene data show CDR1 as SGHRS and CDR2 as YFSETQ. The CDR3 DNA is TGCGCCAGCAGCAAGGACAGGGCCCCCTACGAGCAGTACTTC. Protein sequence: CASSKDRAPYEQYF.

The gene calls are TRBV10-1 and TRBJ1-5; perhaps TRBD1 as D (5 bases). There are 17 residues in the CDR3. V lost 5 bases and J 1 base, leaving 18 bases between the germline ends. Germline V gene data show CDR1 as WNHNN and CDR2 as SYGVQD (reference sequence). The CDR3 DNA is TGCGCCAGCAGTTGCGGTAGACGCAGGGCGAGCAATCAGCCCCAGCATTTT. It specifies CASSCGRRRASNQPQHF.

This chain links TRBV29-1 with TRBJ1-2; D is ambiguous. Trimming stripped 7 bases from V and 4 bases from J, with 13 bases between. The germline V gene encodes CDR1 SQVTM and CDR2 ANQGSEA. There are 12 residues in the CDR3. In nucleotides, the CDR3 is TGCAGCGGGTCGGGAGTAGGCTATGGCTACACCTTC. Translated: CSGSGVGYGYTF.

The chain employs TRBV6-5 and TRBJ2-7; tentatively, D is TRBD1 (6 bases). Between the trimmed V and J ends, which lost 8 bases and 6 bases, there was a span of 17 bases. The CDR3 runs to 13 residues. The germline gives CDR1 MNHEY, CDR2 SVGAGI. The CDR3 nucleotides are TGTGCCAGCCGAAGACAGGTCCTCGGCGAGCAGTACTTC. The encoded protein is CASRRQVLGEQYF.

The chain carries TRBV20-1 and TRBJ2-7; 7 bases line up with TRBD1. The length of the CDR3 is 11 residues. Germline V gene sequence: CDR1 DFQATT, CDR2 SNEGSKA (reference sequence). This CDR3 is CKGARAREQYF. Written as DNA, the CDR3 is TGCAAGGGGGCCCGAGCGCGCGAGCAGTACTTC.

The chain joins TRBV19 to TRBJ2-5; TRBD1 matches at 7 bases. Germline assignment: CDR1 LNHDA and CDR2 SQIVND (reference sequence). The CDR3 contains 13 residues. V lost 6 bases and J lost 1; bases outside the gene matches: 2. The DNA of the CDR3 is TGTGCCAGTAGCCGACAGGGCCAAGAGACCCAGTACTTC. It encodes CASSRQGQETQYF.

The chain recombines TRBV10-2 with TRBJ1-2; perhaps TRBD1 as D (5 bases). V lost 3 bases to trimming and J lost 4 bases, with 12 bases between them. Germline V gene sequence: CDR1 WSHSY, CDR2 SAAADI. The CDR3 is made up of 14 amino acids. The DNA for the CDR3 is TGCGCCAGCAGTGATCGGGGGAAGGGCTATGGCTACACCTTC. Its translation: CASSDRGKGYGYTF.

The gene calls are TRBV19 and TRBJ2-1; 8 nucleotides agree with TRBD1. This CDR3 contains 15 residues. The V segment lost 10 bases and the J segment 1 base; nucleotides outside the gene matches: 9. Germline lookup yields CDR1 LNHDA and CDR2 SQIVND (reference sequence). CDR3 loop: CATSETGGSYNEQFF. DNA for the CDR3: TGTGCCACCAGTGAAACAGGGGGGTCCTACAATGAGCAGTTCTTC.

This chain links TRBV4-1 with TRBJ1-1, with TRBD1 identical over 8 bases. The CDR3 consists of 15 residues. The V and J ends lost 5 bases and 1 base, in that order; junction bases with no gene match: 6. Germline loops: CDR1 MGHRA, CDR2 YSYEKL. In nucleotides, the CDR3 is TGCGCCAGCAGCTATTTGACAGGGGAGAACACTGAAGCTTTCTTT. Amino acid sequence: CASSYLTGENTEAFF.

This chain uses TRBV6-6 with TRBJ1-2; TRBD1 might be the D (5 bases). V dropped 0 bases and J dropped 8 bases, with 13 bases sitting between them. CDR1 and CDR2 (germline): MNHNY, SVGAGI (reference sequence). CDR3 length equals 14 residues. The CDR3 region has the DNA TGTGCCAGCAGTTACTCGGCACAGGCCCAAGGCTACACCTTC. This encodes CASSYSAQAQGYTF.

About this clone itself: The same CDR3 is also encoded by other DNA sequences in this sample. The CDR3 coding sequence is TGTGCCAGCTCCGGGAACACTGAAGCTTTCTTT. Encoded protein: CASSGNTEAFF. The chain combines TRBV19 with TRBJ1-1; D is uncertain. The CDR3 has 11 residues. Germline V gene sequence: CDR1 LNHDA, CDR2 SQIVND (reference sequence). V lost 9 bases and J lost 1, with 6 bases in between. Full variable domain (outside the CDR3, taken from reference TRBV19 and TRBJ1-1): DGGITQSPKYLFRKEGQNVTLSCEQNLNHDAMYWYRQDPGQGLRLIYYSQIVNDFQKGDIAEGYSVSREKKESFPLTVTSAQKNPTAFYLCASSGNTEAFFGQGTRLTVV.

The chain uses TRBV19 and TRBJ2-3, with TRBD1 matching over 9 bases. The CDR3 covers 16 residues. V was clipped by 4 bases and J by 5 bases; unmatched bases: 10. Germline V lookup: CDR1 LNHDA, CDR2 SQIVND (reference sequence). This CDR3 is CASSKSTGGRGDTQYF. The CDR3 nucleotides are TGTGCCAGTAGTAAAAGCACAGGGGGCAGAGGAGATACGCAGTATTTT.

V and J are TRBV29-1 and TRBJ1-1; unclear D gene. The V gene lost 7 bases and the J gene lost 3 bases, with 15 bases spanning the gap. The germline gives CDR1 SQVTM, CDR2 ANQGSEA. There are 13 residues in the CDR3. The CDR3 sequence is CSGRGGLDTEAFF. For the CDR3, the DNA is TGCAGCGGGCGGGGAGGGTTGGACACTGAAGCTTTCTTT.

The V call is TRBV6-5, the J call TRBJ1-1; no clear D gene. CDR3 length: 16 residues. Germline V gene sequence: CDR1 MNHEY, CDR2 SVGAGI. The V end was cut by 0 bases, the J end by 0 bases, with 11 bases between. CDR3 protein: CASSYSIGQLNTEAFF. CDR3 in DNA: TGTGCCAGCAGTTACTCGATTGGGCAGCTGAACACTGAAGCTTTCTTT.

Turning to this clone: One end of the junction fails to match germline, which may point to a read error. CDR3 sequence reads: CASSPHPGSTGYTF. Written as DNA, the CDR3 is TGTGCTAGCAGCCCTCACCCCGGGAGCACTGGCTACACCTTC. The chain uses TRBV7-7 and TRBJ1-2, with D uncertain. The CDR3 runs 14 residues. Germline V CDR1 and CDR2: SSHAT, FNYEAQ (reference sequence). Using reference TRBV7-7 and TRBJ1-2 for the parts outside the CDR3, the full variable domain is GAGVSQSPRYKVTKRGQDVTLRCDPISSHATLYWYQQALGQGPEFLTYFNYEAQPDKSGLPSDRFSAERPEGSISTLTIQRTEQRDSAMYRCASSPHPGSTGYTFGSGTRLTVV.

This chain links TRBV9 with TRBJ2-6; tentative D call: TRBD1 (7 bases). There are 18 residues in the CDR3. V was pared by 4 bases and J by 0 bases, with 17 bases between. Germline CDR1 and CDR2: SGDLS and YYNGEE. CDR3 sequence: CASSPQGGQISGANVLTF. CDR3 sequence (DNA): TGTGCCAGCAGCCCCCAGGGGGGACAAATCTCTGGGGCCAACGTCCTGACTTTC.

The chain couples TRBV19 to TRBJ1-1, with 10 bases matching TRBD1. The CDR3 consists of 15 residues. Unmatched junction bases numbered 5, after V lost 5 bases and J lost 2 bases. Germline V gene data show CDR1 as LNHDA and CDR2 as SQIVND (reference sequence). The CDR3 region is CASSPRTGGNTEAFF. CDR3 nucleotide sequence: TGTGCCAGTAGTCCGAGGACAGGGGGTAACACTGAAGCTTTCTTT. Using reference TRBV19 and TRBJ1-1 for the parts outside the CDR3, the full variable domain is DGGITQSPKYLFRKEGQNVTLSCEQNLNHDAMYWYRQDPGQGLRLIYYSQIVNDFQKGDIAEGYSVSREKKESFPLTVTSAQKNPTAFYLCASSPRTGGNTEAFFGQGTRLTVV.

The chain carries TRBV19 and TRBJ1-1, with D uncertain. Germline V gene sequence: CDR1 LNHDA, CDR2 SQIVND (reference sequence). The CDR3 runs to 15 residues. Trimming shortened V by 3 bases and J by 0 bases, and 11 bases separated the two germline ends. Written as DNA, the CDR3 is TGTGCCAGTAGTATTGGGAGTCTCATGAACACTGAAGCTTTCTTT. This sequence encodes CASSIGSLMNTEAFF.